This TCR beta chain was identified in a study of identical twins. One entry per CDR3 protein results from TCRdb running MiXCR on the 5' RACE reads. This sample has some 590,000 distinct CDR3 sequences, with more than 9% found just once. Germline CDR1 is LGHDT and CDR2 is YNNKEL (reference sequence). Deletions cut 3 bases from V and 2 bases from J, with 17 bases between. The CDR3 length is 16 residues. This sample was also put to use in a study of yellow fever vaccine responses in identical twins.

The sequencing sample was made of PBMCs. This chain connects TRBV3-1 to TRBJ2-7, with TRBD2 as a possible D gene (6 bases). The sequence derives from a woman younger than 30 in good health. CDR3 protein: CASSQGPGLPTYEQYF. The CDR3 DNA sequence: TGTGCCAGCAGCCAGGGACCGGGACTTCCAACCTACGAGCAGTACTTC.